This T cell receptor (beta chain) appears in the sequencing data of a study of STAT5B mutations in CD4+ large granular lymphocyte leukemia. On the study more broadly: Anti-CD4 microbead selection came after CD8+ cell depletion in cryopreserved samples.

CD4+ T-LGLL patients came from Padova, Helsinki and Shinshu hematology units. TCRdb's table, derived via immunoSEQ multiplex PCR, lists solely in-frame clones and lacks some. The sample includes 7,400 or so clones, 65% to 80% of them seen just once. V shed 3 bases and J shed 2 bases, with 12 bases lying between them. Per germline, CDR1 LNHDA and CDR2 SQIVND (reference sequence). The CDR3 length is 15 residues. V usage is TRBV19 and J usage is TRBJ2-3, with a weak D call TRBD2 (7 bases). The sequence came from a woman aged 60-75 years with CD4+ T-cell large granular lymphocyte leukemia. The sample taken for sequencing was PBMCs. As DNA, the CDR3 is TGTGCCAGTAGTATGGGGGGGCGGACCACAGATACGCAGTATTTT. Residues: CASSMGGRTTDTQYF.